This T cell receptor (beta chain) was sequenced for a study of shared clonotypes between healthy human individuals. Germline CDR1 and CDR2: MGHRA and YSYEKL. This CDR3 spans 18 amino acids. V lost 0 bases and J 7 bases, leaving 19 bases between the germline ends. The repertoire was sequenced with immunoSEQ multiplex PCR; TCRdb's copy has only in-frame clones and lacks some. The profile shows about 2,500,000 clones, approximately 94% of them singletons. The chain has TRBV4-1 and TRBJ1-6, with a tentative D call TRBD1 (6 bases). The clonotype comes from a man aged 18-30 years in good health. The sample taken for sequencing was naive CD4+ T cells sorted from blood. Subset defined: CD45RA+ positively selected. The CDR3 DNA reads TGCGCCAGCAGCCAAGAATCGGGGGCCCGCCCCACCAATTCACCCCTCCACTTT. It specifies CASSQESGARPTNSPLHF.